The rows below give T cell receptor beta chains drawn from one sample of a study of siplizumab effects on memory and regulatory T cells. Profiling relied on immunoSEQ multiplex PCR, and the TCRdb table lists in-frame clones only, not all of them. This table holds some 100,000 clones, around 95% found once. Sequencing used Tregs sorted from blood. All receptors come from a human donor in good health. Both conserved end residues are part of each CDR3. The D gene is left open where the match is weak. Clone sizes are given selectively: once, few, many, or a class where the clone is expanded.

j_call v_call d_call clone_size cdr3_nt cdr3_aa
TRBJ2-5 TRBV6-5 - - TGTGCCAGCAGTTACCTTAGCGGCCAAGAGACCCAGTACTTC CASSYLSGQETQYF
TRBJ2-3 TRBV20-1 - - TGCAGTGCCAGGGGGAGGGATACGCAGTATTTT CSARGRDTQYF
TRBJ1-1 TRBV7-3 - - TGTGCCAGCTCAGGGACGGCACGAACCGAAGCTTTCTTT CASSGTARTEAFF
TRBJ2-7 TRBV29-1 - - TGCAGCGTCTCTGGGTCCAACTCCTACGAGCAGTACTTC CSVSGSNSYEQYF
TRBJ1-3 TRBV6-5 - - TGTGCCAGCAGCTTGGACGGCGGAAACACCATATATTTT CASSLDGGNTIYF
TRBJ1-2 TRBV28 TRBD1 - TGTGCCAGCCGGACAGGGGGGTACTATGGCTACACCTTC CASRTGGYYGYTF
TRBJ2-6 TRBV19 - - TGTGCCAGTAGTACCCGACAAGGAGGTACCAACGTCCTGACTTTC CASSTRQGGTNVLTF
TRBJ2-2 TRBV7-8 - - TGTGCCAGCAGCTTAGGCCAGATCACCGGGGAGCTGTTTTTT CASSLGQITGELFF
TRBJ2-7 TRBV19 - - TGTGCCAGTAGTAGCGCGGAAACCTACGAGCAGTACTTC CASSSAETYEQYF
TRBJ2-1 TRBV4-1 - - TGCGCCAGCAGACGCGAGGGGATGGGCGAGCAGTTCTTC CASRREGMGEQFF
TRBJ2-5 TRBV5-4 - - TGTGCCAGCAGCGGAGCGATAAAACAAGAGACCCAGTACTTC CASSGAIKQETQYF
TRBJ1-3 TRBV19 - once TGTGCCAGTAGTATCTGGGGGCCAGGAAACACCATATATTTT CASSIWGPGNTIYF
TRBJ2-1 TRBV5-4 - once TGTGCCAGCAGCCCACCGGGGAGGAATGAGCAGTTCTTC CASSPPGRNEQFF
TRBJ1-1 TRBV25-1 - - TGTGCCAGCCAAGGTCCTAGGGTCACTGAAGCTTTCTTT CASQGPRVTEAFF
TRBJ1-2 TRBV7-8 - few TGTGCCAGCAGCCCCCACCCGTCAGATAGCTATGGCTACACCTTC CASSPHPSDSYGYTF
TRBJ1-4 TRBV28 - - TGTGCCAGCAGTTTCGGAGGGACGGGGGAAAAACTGTTTTTT CASSFGGTGEKLFF
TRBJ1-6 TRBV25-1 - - TGTGCCAGCAGTTCCACGGACACTGGGAATTCACCCCTCCACTTT CASSSTDTGNSPLHF
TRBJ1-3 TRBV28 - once TGTGCCAGCAGTTACCGGGTGAGCTCTGGAAACACCATATATTTT CASSYRVSSGNTIYF
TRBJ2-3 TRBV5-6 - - TGTGCCAGCAGCCGCCCGACCACCTACACAGATACGCAGTATTTT CASSRPTTYTDTQYF
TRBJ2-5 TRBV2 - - TGTGCCAGCACCGGACACGGTATGGTTCAAGAGACCCAGTACTTC CASTGHGMVQETQYF
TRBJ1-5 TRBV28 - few TGTGCCAGCAGTTTACAGGGATGGCAGCCCCAGCATTTT CASSLQGWQPQHF
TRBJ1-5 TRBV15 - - TGTGCCACCAGCAGAGTGTCAGTGGCCGGCCGCAATCAGCCCCAGCATTTT CATSRVSVAGRNQPQHF
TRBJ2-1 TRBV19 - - TGTGCCAGTAGTATAGATTCCGTGGCCAATGAGCAGTTCTTC CASSIDSVANEQFF
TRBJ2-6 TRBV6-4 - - TGTGCCAGCAGTAAGGACGCTTACTCTGGGGCCAACGTCCTGACTTTC CASSKDAYSGANVLTF
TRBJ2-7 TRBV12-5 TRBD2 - TGTGCTAGTGGTTTGGGGTTAGCGGGATCTTCCTACGAGCAGTACTTC CASGLGLAGSSYEQYF
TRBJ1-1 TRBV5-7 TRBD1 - TGTGCCAGCAGACAACCGCCATTGGGACAGGGGGGGCCTGAAGCTTTCTTT CASRQPPLGQGGPEAFF
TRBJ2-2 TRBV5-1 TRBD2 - TGCGCCAGCTACGCACTAGCGGGACAGGTCGGGGAGCTGTTTTTT CASYALAGQVGELFF
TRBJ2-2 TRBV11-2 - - TGTGCCAGCAGCCAGGCACCGAACACCGGGGAGCTGTTTTTT CASSQAPNTGELFF
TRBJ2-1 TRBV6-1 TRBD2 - TGTGCCAGCAGTGAATTCGCCCCGGGACTAGCGGGAGTAGGGAATGAGCAGTTCTTC CASSEFAPGLAGVGNEQFF
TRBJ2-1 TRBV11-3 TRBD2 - TGTGCCAGCAGCTTGGGGACTAGCGGTCACAATGAGCAGTTCTTC CASSLGTSGHNEQFF
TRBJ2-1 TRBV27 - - TGTGCCAGCAGTTTCTCGTTCAATGAGCAGTTCTTC CASSFSFNEQFF
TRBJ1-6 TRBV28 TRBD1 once TGTGCCAGCAGTTTAGGACAGGGAGGGTCCGATAATTCACCCCTCCACTTT CASSLGQGGSDNSPLHF
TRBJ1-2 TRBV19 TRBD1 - TGTGCCAGTACACCCCCGGGACAGGGTTGGGGCTACACCTTC CASTPPGQGWGYTF
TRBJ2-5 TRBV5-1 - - TGCGCCAGCAGCTTGGCGGGGGGCGGGGTTACGGAGACCCAGTACTTC CASSLAGGGVTETQYF
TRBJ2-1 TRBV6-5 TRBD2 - TGTGCCAGCAGGCGAACTAGCGGAGTCCCCATTGAGCAGTTCTTC CASRRTSGVPIEQFF
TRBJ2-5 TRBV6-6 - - TGTGCCAGCAAAGGAGGCGGTGTAGGAGAGACCCAGTACTTC CASKGGGVGETQYF
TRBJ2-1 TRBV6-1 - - TGTGCCAGCAGTGAAGCGGACTTTAGTGAGCAGTTCTTC CASSEADFSEQFF